This TCR beta chain came from a study of T cell repertoires in cytomegalovirus infection. Study information: An indication of both CMV infection and matching HLA type came from public TCR beta signatures. The study's findings and limits: Cumulative public TCR beta family frequency identified carriers of CMV plus the relevant HLA. The ex vivo response was dominated by HLA-C-restricted CMV-specific TCR beta clonotypes.

Via MiXCR, TCRdb re-called the reads, giving one row per CDR3 protein. The profile shows roughly 630,000 distinct CDR3 sequences, approximately 24% of them singletons. Notes on this clonotype: The antigen is unknown.

The length of the CDR3 is 11 residues. V was pared by 11 bases and J by 4 bases, with 11 bases between. The germline V gene encodes CDR1 SNHLY and CDR2 FYNNEI. This chain uses TRBV2 with TRBJ1-1; D not resolved. The sample consisted of CD8+ T cells from PBMCs. The receptor comes from a human donor in good health (CMV status not recorded). Some clones in this sample may be carry-over from other donors' samples. DNA of the CDR3: TGTGCCGACCTAAGGGCCACTGAAGCTTTCTTT. Its protein product is CADLRATEAFF.